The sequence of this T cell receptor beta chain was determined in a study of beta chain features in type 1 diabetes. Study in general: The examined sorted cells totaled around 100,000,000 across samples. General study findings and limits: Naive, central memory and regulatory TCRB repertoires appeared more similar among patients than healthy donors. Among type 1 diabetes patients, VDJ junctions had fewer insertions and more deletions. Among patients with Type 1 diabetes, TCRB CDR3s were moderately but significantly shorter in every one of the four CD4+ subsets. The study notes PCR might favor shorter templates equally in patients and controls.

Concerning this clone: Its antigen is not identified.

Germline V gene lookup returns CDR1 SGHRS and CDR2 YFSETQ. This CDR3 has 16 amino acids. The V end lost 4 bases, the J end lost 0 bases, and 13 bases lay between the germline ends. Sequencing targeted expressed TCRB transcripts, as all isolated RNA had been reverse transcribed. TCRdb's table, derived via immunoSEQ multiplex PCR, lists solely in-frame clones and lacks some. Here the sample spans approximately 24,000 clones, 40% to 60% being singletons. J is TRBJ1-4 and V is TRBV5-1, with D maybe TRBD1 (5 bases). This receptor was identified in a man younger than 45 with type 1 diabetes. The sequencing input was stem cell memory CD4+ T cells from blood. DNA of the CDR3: TGCGCCAGCAGCGGCGGGGGACGGACAACTAATGAAAAACTGTTTTTT. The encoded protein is CASSGGGRTTNEKLFF.